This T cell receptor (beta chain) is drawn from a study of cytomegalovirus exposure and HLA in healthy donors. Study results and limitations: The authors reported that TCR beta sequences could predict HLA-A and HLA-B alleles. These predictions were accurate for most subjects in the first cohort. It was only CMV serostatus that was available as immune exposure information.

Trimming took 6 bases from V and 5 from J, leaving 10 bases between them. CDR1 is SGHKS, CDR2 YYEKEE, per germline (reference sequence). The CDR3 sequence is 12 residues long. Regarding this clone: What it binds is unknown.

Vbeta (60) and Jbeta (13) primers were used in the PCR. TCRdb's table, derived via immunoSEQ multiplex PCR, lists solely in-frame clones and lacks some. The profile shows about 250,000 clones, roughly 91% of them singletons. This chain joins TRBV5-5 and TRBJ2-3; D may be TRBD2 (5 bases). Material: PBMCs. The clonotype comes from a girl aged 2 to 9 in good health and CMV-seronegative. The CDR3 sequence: CASTGVEDTQYF. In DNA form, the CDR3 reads TGTGCCAGCACCGGGGTGGAAGATACGCAGTATTTT.